Sequencing of this T cell receptor beta chain was carried out in a study of shared clonotypes between healthy human individuals. Around 29,000 T cell genomes, or around 0.3 ug DNA, went into unsorted PBMC replicate PCRs. The protocol was immunoSEQ multiplex PCR, while the TCRdb copy is restricted to in-frame clones and leaves out a portion. The data contain about 490,000 clones, 65% to 80% of them singletons. The length of the CDR3 is 15 residues. With 3 bases removed from V and 2 bases from J, the gap between germline ends came to 12 bases. CDR1 and CDR2 from the germline V gene are SGHTA and FQGTGA.

The rearrangement uses TRBV7-3 and TRBJ2-3; TRBD1 might be the D (6 bases). This TCR came from a woman in her forties in good health. Some clones in this sample may be carry-over from other donors' samples. Material for sequencing was PBMCs. The chain's CDR3 is CASSFTGLYTDTQYF. CDR3 bases: TGTGCCAGCAGCTTTACAGGGTTGTACACAGATACGCAGTATTTT.